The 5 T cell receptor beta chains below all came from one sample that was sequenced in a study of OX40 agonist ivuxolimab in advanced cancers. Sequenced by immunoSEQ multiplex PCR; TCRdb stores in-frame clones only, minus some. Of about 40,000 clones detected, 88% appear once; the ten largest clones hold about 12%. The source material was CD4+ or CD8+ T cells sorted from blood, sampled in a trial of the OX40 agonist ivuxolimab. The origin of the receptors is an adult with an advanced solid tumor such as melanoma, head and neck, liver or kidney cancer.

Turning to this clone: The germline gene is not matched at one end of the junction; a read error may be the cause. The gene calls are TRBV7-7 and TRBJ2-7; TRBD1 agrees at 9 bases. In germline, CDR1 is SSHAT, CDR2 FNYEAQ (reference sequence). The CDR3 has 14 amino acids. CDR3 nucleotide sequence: TGTGCTAGCAGCACCGGGACAGGGACGTGGGAGCAGTACTTC. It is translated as CASSTGTGTWEQYF. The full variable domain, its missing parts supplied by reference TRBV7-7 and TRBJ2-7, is GAGVSQSPRYKVTKRGQDVTLRCDPISSHATLYWYQQALGQGPEFLTYFNYEAQPDKSGLPSDRFSAERPEGSISTLTIQRTEQRDSAMYRCASSTGTGTWEQYFGPGTRLTVT.

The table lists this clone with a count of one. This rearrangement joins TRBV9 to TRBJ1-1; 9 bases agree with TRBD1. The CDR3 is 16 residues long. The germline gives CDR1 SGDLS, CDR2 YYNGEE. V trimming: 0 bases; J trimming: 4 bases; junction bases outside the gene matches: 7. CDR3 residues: CASSVEGGTGTTEAFF. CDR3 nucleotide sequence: TGTGCCAGCAGCGTAGAAGGAGGGACAGGGACCACTGAAGCTTTCTTT.

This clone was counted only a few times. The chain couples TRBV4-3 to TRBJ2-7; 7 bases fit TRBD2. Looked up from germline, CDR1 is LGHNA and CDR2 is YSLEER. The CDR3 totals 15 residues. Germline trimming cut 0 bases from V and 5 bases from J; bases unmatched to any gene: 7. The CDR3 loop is CASSQDMVAGDEQYF. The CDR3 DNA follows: TGCGCCAGCAGCCAAGATATGGTAGCGGGTGACGAGCAGTACTTC.

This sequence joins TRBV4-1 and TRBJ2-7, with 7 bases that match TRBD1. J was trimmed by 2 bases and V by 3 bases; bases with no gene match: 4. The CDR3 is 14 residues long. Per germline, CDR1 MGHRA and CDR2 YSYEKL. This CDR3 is CASSQTGTAYEQYF. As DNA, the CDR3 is TGCGCCAGCAGCCAGACTGGGACAGCCTACGAGCAGTACTTC.

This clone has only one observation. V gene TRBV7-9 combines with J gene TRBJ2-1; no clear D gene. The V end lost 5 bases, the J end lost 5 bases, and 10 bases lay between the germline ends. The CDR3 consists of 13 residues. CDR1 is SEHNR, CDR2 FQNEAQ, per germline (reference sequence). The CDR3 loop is CASSHGLNNEQFF. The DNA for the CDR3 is TGTGCCAGCAGCCATGGGCTCAACAATGAGCAGTTCTTC. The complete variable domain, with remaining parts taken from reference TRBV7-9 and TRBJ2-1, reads DTGVSQNPRHKITKRGQNVTFRCDPISEHNRLYWYRQTLGQGPEFLTYFQNEAQLEKSRLLSDRFSAERPKGSFSTLEIQRTEQGDSAMYLCASSHGLNNEQFFGPGTRLTVL.